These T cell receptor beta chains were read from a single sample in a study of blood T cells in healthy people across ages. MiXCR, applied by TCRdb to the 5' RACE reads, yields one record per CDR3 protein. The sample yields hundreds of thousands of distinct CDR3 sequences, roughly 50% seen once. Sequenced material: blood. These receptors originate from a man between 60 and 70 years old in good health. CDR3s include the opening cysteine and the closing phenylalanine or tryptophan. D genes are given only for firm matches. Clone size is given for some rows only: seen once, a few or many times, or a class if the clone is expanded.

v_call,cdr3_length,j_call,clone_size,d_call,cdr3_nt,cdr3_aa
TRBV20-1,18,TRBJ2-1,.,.,TGCAGTGCTAGAGATCCGGCGGGGCCCCTGAGCTCCTACAATGAGCAGTTCTTC,CSARDPAGPLSSYNEQFF
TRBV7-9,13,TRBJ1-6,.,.,TGTGCCAGCGGCGACAGACATAATTCACCCCTCCACTTT,CASGDRHNSPLHF
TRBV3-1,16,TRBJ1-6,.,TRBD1,TGTGCCAGCAGCCGGACAGGGGGCCGGGGGAATTCACCCCTCCACTTT,CASSRTGGRGNSPLHF
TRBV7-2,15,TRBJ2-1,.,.,TGTGCCAGCAGCCTGGGGACTGGCGGTGTGAATGAGCAGTTCTTC,CASSLGTGGVNEQFF
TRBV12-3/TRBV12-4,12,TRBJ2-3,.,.,TGTGCCAGCAGGGACTCGGGGGATACGCAGTATTTT,CASRDSGDTQYF
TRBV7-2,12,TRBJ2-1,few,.,TGTGCCAGCAGCTTAGTAGCAGGCGAGCAGTTCTTC,CASSLVAGEQFF
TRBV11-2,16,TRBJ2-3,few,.,TGTGCCAGCAGCTTCACAGGGCCTTCGTACACAGATACGCAGTATTTT,CASSFTGPSYTDTQYF
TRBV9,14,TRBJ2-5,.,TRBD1,TGTGCCAGCGCGAAGGGACAGCCCCAAGAGACCCAGTACTTC,CASAKGQPQETQYF
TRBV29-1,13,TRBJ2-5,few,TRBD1,TGCAGCGAGAAGACAGGGGGCCAGGAGACCCAGTACTTC,CSEKTGGQETQYF
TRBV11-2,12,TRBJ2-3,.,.,TGTGCCACCAGGCTCTTCGCAGATAAGCAGTATTTT,CATRLFADKQYF
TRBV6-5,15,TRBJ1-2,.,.,TGTGCCAGCAGGCCTTGGGACCGGGGGGCGCCGGGCTACACCTTC,CASRPWDRGAPGYTF
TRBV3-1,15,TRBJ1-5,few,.,TGTGCCAGCAGCCAAGATCTTCGAAGCAATCAGCCCCAGCATTTT,CASSQDLRSNQPQHF